A single sample gave rise to the 19 T cell receptor beta chains below, sequenced in a study of cytomegalovirus exposure and HLA in healthy donors. Primers: 60 Vbeta forward and 13 Jbeta reverse. The data were produced by immunoSEQ multiplex PCR, yet TCRdb's version contains in-frame clones alone and is incomplete. This sample carries under 90,000 clones, roughly 76% of them seen once, and the ten largest clones take around 7%. The sequencing input was PBMCs. The receptors come from a middle-aged woman in good health and CMV-seronegative.

The V gene is TRBV11-2, the J gene TRBJ2-5, with 9 bases matching TRBD1. J lost 5 bases, V lost 9 bases, and 10 bases had no gene match. CDR3 size: 14 residues. Germline V gives CDR1 SGHAT, CDR2 FQNNGV. The CDR3 region is CASTRDRDRETQYF. In DNA form, the CDR3 reads TGTGCCAGTACGCGGGACAGGGATCGGGAGACCCAGTACTTC.

The chain employs TRBV12-5 and TRBJ2-1; the D gene is possibly TRBD1 (6 bases). This CDR3 contains 15 residues. V lost 2 bases and J 0 bases, leaving 8 bases between the germline ends. Germline V gene sequence: CDR1 LGHNT, CDR2 FRNRAP. CDR3 sequence reads: CASGLIQGSYNEQFF. The CDR3 DNA follows: TGTGCTAGTGGTTTGATACAGGGCTCCTACAATGAGCAGTTCTTC.

V is TRBV6-1 and J is TRBJ2-1; D is possibly TRBD1 (5 bases). Trimming shortened V by 8 bases and J by 3 bases, and 11 bases separated the two germline ends. The CDR3 length is 13 residues. The germline V gene encodes CDR1 MNHNS and CDR2 SASEGT. The CDR3 nucleotides read TGTGCCAGCCGCAGGGATATCTACAATGAGCAGTTCTTC. As protein: CASRRDIYNEQFF.

As DNA, the CDR3 is TGTGCCAGCAGTTCCAGACGACTAATCGGCGAGCAGTACTTC. Amino acids: CASSSRRLIGEQYF. The V call is TRBV28, the J call TRBJ2-7, with a weak D call TRBD2 (5 bases). V was trimmed by 4 bases and J by 6 bases, leaving 16 bases between them. There are 14 residues in the CDR3. Per germline, CDR1 MDHEN and CDR2 SYDVKM.

The J gene is TRBJ2-7, the V gene TRBV5-1; 7 bases align to TRBD2. Losses at the gene ends were 0 bases for V and 3 bases for J; bases not matched to a gene: 6. Germline values: CDR1 SGHRS, CDR2 YFSETQ. The CDR3 consists of 15 residues. The CDR3 loop is CASSLVRGGVYEQYF. In nucleotides, the CDR3 is TGCGCCAGCAGCTTGGTCCGCGGGGGTGTCTACGAGCAGTACTTC.

The chain joins TRBV15 to TRBJ2-3; possible D gene TRBD2, 7 bases. This CDR3 is built from 18 residues. Trimming pared 0 bases from V and 4 bases from J, leaving 20 bases between. In germline, CDR1 is LNHNV, CDR2 YYDKDF (reference sequence). The CDR3 is CATSRDPAGQGRADTQYF. The CDR3 DNA is TGTGCCACCAGCAGAGACCCTGCGGGGCAGGGGAGGGCAGATACGCAGTATTTT.

The V gene is TRBV9, the J gene TRBJ2-3, with 10 bases that match TRBD2. V lost 4 bases and J lost 1; bases outside the gene matches: 6. Per the germline V gene, CDR1 is SGDLS and CDR2 is YYNGEE. The CDR3 is 16 residues long. In nucleotides, the CDR3 is TGTGCCAGCAGCCCGCGACTAGCGGGTGGCACAGATACGCAGTATTTT. Its protein product is CASSPRLAGGTDTQYF.

The rearrangement joins TRBV14 to TRBJ2-7; TRBD2 matches 7 bases. Germline V lookup: CDR1 SGHDN, CDR2 FVKESK. The CDR3 consists of 14 residues. The J segment lost 5 bases and the V segment lost 1 base, leaving 5 bases of the junction unmatched. The DNA of the CDR3 is TGTGCCAGCAGCCAAGTAGTCGGGGGGAACGAGCAGTACTTC. It is translated as CASSQVVGGNEQYF.

For this clone: Additional DNA sequences in this sample encode the identical CDR3. This chain uses TRBV14 with TRBJ1-1; no definite D call. Germline CDR1 and CDR2: SGHDN and FVKESK. V was clipped by 2 bases and J by 0 bases, with 4 bases between them. The CDR3 contains 13 residues. The CDR3 here is CASSQLVNTEAFF. The CDR3 DNA sequence: TGTGCCAGCAGCCAACTAGTGAACACTGAAGCTTTCTTT.

The chain joins TRBV11-3 to TRBJ2-2, with 9 bases identical to TRBD1. Per the germline V gene, CDR1 is SGHNT and CDR2 is YENEEA. This CDR3 comprises 12 residues. CDR3 coding DNA: TGTCCCAAGGACAGGGGAGTGGGGGAGCTGTTTTTT. Translation: CPKDRGVGELFF.

The chain's CDR3 is CASSLRSGSRNEQFF. The CDR3 DNA reads TGTGCCAGCAGCTTGAGAAGTGGGAGTAGGAATGAGCAGTTCTTC. This chain connects TRBV5-8 to TRBJ2-1; D might be TRBD2 (5 bases). V lost 1 base to trimming and J lost 7 bases, with 15 bases between them. Germline V gene sequence: CDR1 SGHTS, CDR2 YDEGEE. The CDR3 has 15 amino acids. Based on the CDR3 plus reference TRBV5-8 and TRBJ2-1, the full variable domain is EAGVTQSPTHLIKTRGQQATLRCSPISGHTSVYWYQQALGLGLQFLLWYDEGEERNRGNFPPRFSGRQFPNYSSELNVNALELEDSALYLCASSLRSGSRNEQFFGPGTRLTVL.

The chain links TRBV10-3 to TRBJ2-1; 11 bases are shared with TRBD2. V shed 4 bases and J 2 bases; nucleotides not matched to a gene: 1. Germline CDR1 and CDR2: ENHRY and SYGVKD. CDR3 length: 15 residues. Written as DNA, the CDR3 is TGTGCCATCAGTGCTAGCGGGAGGCCCTACAATGAGCAGTTCTTC. Translation: CAISASGRPYNEQFF.

The CDR3 DNA reads TGCAGCGTTGGACTCCTTTTCGGGGAGCTGTTTTTT. The encoded protein is CSVGLLFGELFF. The gene calls are TRBV29-1 and TRBJ2-2; D call uncertain. Per the germline V gene, CDR1 is SQVTM and CDR2 is ANQGSEA. The CDR3 spans 12 residues. V was trimmed by 4 bases and J by 7 bases, leaving 10 bases between them.

The rearrangement uses TRBV29-1 and TRBJ2-5; D possibly corresponds to TRBD1 (5 bases). This CDR3 comprises 17 residues. Deletions cut 7 bases from V and 4 bases from J, with 28 bases between. CDR1 is SQVTM and CDR2 is ANQGSEA in the germline V gene. The CDR3 loop reads CSARGGDLVGSGETQYF. For the CDR3, the DNA is TGCAGCGCTAGGGGTGGAGACTTGGTGGGCTCCGGAGAGACCCAGTACTTC.

This rearrangement joins TRBV2 to TRBJ2-2; D possibly corresponds to TRBD1 (8 bases). Germline lookup yields CDR1 SNHLY and CDR2 FYNNEI. Between the trimmed V and J ends, which lost 2 bases and 4 bases, there was a span of 17 bases. CDR3 length: 17 residues. This CDR3 is CASSETGGGWGTGELFF. CDR3 nucleotides: TGTGCCAGCAGTGAAACAGGGGGAGGGTGGGGCACCGGGGAGCTGTTTTTT.

This clone was recorded only once. The rearrangement joins TRBV19 to TRBJ1-1, with D hard to call. Germline-derived CDR1 and CDR2 are LNHDA and SQIVND (reference sequence). The CDR3 runs to 14 residues. With 3 bases removed from V and 2 bases from J, the gap between germline ends came to 10 bases. DNA for the CDR3: TGTGCCAGTAGTATCAGGTCTGCCAACACTGAAGCTTTCTTT. It specifies CASSIRSANTEAFF.

V and J are TRBV5-6 and TRBJ2-1, with D possibly TRBD2 on 5 matching bases. The CDR3 covers 16 residues. Germline V CDR1 and CDR2: SGHDT, YYEEEE. V was trimmed by 2 bases and J by 5 bases, leaving 17 bases between them. CDR3: CASSFIFERTHNEQFF. For the CDR3, the DNA is TGTGCCAGCAGCTTTATTTTTGAGCGGACCCACAATGAGCAGTTCTTC.

J is TRBJ1-1 and V is TRBV11-2, with D maybe TRBD1 (6 bases). The CDR3 contains 17 residues. The V gene lost 5 bases and the J gene lost 5 bases, with 24 bases spanning the gap. Germline V CDR1 and CDR2: SGHAT, FQNNGV. The CDR3 sequence: CASSIWTAKLRGTEAFF. The CDR3 DNA is TGTGCCAGCAGCATTTGGACAGCCAAACTCAGGGGAACTGAAGCTTTCTTT.

V usage is TRBV5-1 and J usage is TRBJ1-5, with a weak D call TRBD1 (5 bases). This CDR3 comprises 13 residues. CDR1 is SGHRS, CDR2 YFSETQ, per germline. V was trimmed by 4 bases and J by 7 bases, leaving 12 bases between them. In DNA, the CDR3 is TGCGCCAGCAGCGTCGGTAGGGGCCAGCCCCAGCATTTT. Translated: CASSVGRGQPQHF.